The rows below give T cell receptor beta chains drawn from one sample of a study of type 1 regulatory T cells. These receptors' antigens are unknown. TCRdb used MiXCR to reprocess the reads, holding one entry per CDR3 protein. In the table there are 25,000 or so distinct CDR3 sequences, around 70% of which are singletons. Sequencing was performed on cultured T cells, either the whole culture or a sorted T cell fraction (not recorded which). These receptors came from a human donor in good health. Both conserved end residues are part of each CDR3.

j_gene,v_gene,len,CDR3aa
TRBJ1-5,TRBV7-8,16,CASSQGARDSNQPQHF
TRBJ1-1,TRBV7-8,16,CASSSRQPRRGTEAFF
TRBJ1-1,TRBV10-3,13,CAKKQGMNTEAFF
TRBJ2-4,TRBV7-8,21,CASSLGIADRGHRRAKNVQYF
TRBJ1-5,TRBV6-1,13,CASSLDRDQPQHF
TRBJ2-4,TRBV5-6,13,CASSLRGVDIQYF
TRBJ2-7,TRBV7-9,14,CASSSTSVSYEQYF
TRBJ2-3,TRBV7-8,15,CASSWFGGSTDTQYF
TRBJ1-1,TRBV7-9,14,CASSAMDGGTEAFF
TRBJ2-5,TRBV15,16,CATSTLPLLGQETQYF